This TCR beta chain was retrieved from a study of OX40 agonist ivuxolimab in advanced cancers. Study results and limitations: Among T cells, CD8+ cells averaged more expanded clones than CD4+ cells.

The repertoire was sequenced with immunoSEQ multiplex PCR; TCRdb's copy has only in-frame clones and lacks some. This sample has 42,000 or so clones; 87% occur once, and the top ten carry around 33%. Concerning this clone itself: Its cognate antigen is unknown.

This CDR3 region has 17 residues. Germline V gene data show CDR1 as ENHRY and CDR2 as SYGVKD. V was clipped by 3 bases and J by 6 bases; unmatched bases: 9. The clonotype comes from an adult with an advanced solid tumor such as melanoma, head and neck, liver or kidney cancer. The chain joins TRBV10-3 to TRBJ2-2; 11 bases fit TRBD1. Here the sequenced sample was CD4+ or CD8+ T cells sorted from blood, taken in a trial of the OX40 agonist ivuxolimab. The CDR3 is CAISDVGQGDKAGELFF. The CDR3 DNA reads TGTGCCATCAGTGATGTGGGACAGGGGGATAAGGCCGGGGAGCTGTTTTTT.